One and the same sample provided the 21 T cell receptor beta chains below, sequenced in a study of blood T cell repertoires in COVID-19. Measured with immunoSEQ multiplex PCR; TCRdb has only the in-frame clones, and not every one. Counted here are 100,000 to 110,000 clones, about 90% occurring once; the ten biggest clones make up about 6.9%. Material: peripheral blood. These TCRs come from a man aged 25-45 years in a cohort sampled during active COVID-19.

The chain uses TRBV5-1 and TRBJ2-3, with D maybe TRBD2 (5 bases). This CDR3 region has 13 residues. Germline V CDR1 and CDR2: SGHRS, YFSETQ. V gave up 5 bases and J gave up 4 bases, with 11 bases separating them. CDR3 bases: TGCGCCAGCAGACGGGATGTTGCAGATACGCAGTATTTT. Translated: CASRRDVADTQYF.

The gene calls are TRBV5-4 and TRBJ2-2, with 7 bases that match TRBD1. There are 16 residues in the CDR3. CDR1 and CDR2 (germline): SGHNT, YYREEE (reference sequence). J lost 0 bases, V lost 5 bases, and 7 bases had no gene match. In DNA, the CDR3 is TGTGCCAGCAGGAGAATGACAGGGCCGAACACCGGGGAGCTGTTTTTT. Translation: CASRRMTGPNTGELFF.

The V call is TRBV11-2, the J call TRBJ2-4; TRBD2 matches 7 bases. The V gene end was trimmed by 3 bases and the J gene end by 6 bases; junction bases not matched to a gene: 8. Germline V gives CDR1 SGHAT, CDR2 FQNNGV. The CDR3 is made up of 15 amino acids. CDR3 nucleotides: TGTGCCAGCAGCTTTAACCTAGCGGAGAGAAACATTCAGTACTTC. Its translation: CASSFNLAERNIQYF.

In this sample, this clone turned up once. The chain is built from TRBV28 and TRBJ2-7; TRBD2 matches at 9 bases. J gave up 6 bases and V 8 bases, and 11 bases lay outside the gene matches. CDR1 is MDHEN, CDR2 SYDVKM, per germline. The CDR3 consists of 14 residues. CDR3: CASVSAGGPSEQYF. CDR3 DNA sequence: TGTGCCAGCGTATCGGCGGGGGGGCCCTCCGAGCAGTACTTC.

This clone was picked up one time. The chain is built from TRBV5-1 and TRBJ1-1; possibly TRBD1 for D (5 bases). The length of the CDR3 is 13 residues. V lost 1 base to trimming and J lost 3 bases, with 7 bases between them. The germline CDR1 and CDR2 sequences are SGHRS and YFSETQ. The DNA for the CDR3 is TGCGCCAGCAGCTTGTCGGGGGACACTGAAGCTTTCTTT. The encoded protein is CASSLSGDTEAFF.

The V and J genes are TRBV11-3 and TRBJ2-2; 7 bases are a match to TRBD2. This CDR3 has 15 residues. CDR1 and CDR2 from the germline V gene are SGHNT and YENEEA. The V segment lost 5 bases and the J segment 1 base; nucleotides outside the gene matches: 4. The CDR3 DNA follows: TGTGCCAGCAGCGGGAGCGGGGAGAACACCGGGGAGCTGTTTTTT. Residues: CASSGSGENTGELFF.

This sequence joins TRBV9 and TRBJ1-2; D is ambiguous. The V end lost 0 bases, the J end lost 8 bases, and 8 bases lay between the germline ends. This CDR3 is 12 amino acids long. Germline CDR1 reads SGDLS; CDR2 reads YYNGEE. DNA for the CDR3: TGTGCCAGCAGCGTAGATGGAGGGGGCTACACCTTC. Translation: CASSVDGGGYTF. Supplemented by reference TRBV9 and TRBJ1-2, the full variable domain reads DSGVTQTPKHLITATGQRVTLRCSPRSGDLSVYWYQQSLDQGLQFLIQYYNGEERAKGNILERFSAQQFPDLHSELNLSSLELGDSALYFCASSVDGGGYTFGSGTRLTVV.

This clone was seen just once. The rearrangement joins TRBV13 to TRBJ2-2; 13 nucleotides match TRBD2. The CDR3 spans 17 residues. CDR1 and CDR2 from the germline V gene are PRHDT and FYEKMQ (reference sequence). V lost 8 bases and J lost 1; bases outside the gene matches: 7. The DNA of the CDR3 is TGTGCCAGCTACCCCTGGACTAGCGGGGGGAACACCGGGGAGCTGTTTTTT. Its protein product is CASYPWTSGGNTGELFF. The full variable domain, in which reference TRBV13 and TRBJ2-2 provide the parts outside the CDR3, is AAGVIQSPRHLIKEKRETATLKCYPIPRHDTVYWYQQGPGQDPQFLISFYEKMQSDKGSIPDRFSAQQFSDYHSELNMSSLELGDSALYFCASYPWTSGGNTGELFFGEGSRLTVL.

This clone occurred many times. This chain connects TRBV2 to TRBJ1-1; a possible D gene is TRBD1 (5 bases). V was shortened by 6 bases and J by 7 bases, with 18 bases between the two germline ends. The CDR3 spans 14 residues. CDR1 is SNHLY and CDR2 is FYNNEI in the germline V gene. Here the CDR3 DNA reads TGTGCCAGCAGGGACCCGGGGGATACCTATGAAGCTTTCTTT. Translating gives CASRDPGDTYEAFF.

The V gene is TRBV5-1, the J gene TRBJ2-7, with 8 bases aligning to TRBD1. V shed 2 bases, J shed 6 bases, and the junction held 7 bases outside the gene matches. Germline V gives CDR1 SGHRS, CDR2 YFSETQ. This CDR3 region has 14 residues. CDR3 coding DNA: TGCGCCAGCAGCTTTGCAGGGGGCAGAGGCGAGCAGTACTTC. The encoded protein is CASSFAGGRGEQYF.

This chain joins TRBV12-3 or TRBV12-4 and TRBJ2-7; 7 nucleotides line up with TRBD1. The V segment lost 4 bases and the J segment 7 bases; nucleotides outside the gene matches: 7. This CDR3 is built from 13 residues. CDR3 coding DNA: TGTGCCAGCAGTTCGCAGGGGGTGGGGGAGCAGTACTTC. The encoded protein is CASSSQGVGEQYF.

The CDR3 here is CASSTGGSYEQYF. As DNA, the CDR3 is TGTGCCAGCAGCACAGGGGGCTCCTACGAGCAGTACTTC. The rearrangement joins TRBV6-5 to TRBJ2-7, with 8 bases aligning to TRBD1. The junction had 1 base not matched to a gene; V was cut back by 6 bases and J by 0 bases. CDR1 is MNHEY and CDR2 is SVGAGI in the germline V gene. This CDR3 is 13 amino acids long.

The chain employs TRBV7-9 and TRBJ1-1; 10 positions agree with TRBD1. CDR3 size: 16 residues. V lost 5 bases, J lost 4 bases, and 10 bases stayed unmatched. Germline loops: CDR1 SEHNR, CDR2 FQNEAQ (reference sequence). The CDR3 DNA follows: TGTGCCAGCAGCCGGGACAGGGGTTCGGGAGGCACTGAAGCTTTCTTT. Amino acid sequence: CASSRDRGSGGTEAFF. The variable domain in full, with the rest retrieved from reference TRBV7-9 and TRBJ1-1, is DTGVSQNPRHKITKRGQNVTFRCDPISEHNRLYWYRQTLGQGPEFLTYFQNEAQLEKSRLLSDRFSAERPKGSFSTLEIQRTEQGDSAMYLCASSRDRGSGGTEAFFGQGTRLTVV.

By share of the sample, this clone is medium-sized. The chain couples TRBV4-3 to TRBJ2-6; 8 nucleotides match TRBD2. The V gene end was trimmed by 0 bases and the J gene end by 1 base; junction bases not matched to a gene: 2. The CDR3 is made up of 17 amino acids. Germline CDR1 LGHNA, CDR2 YSLEER. The CDR3 coding sequence is TGCGCCAGCAGCCAAGACCCGGGAGGGTCTGGGGCCAACGTCCTGACTTTC. It is translated as CASSQDPGGSGANVLTF.

The rearrangement uses TRBV11-3 and TRBJ2-1; 7 nucleotides line up with TRBD2. The V gene end was trimmed by 1 base and the J gene end by 2 bases; junction bases not matched to a gene: 5. Germline V CDR1 and CDR2: SGHNT, YENEEA. This CDR3 is built from 16 residues. CDR3 amino acids: CASSLGGGGAYNEQFF. The DNA for the CDR3 is TGTGCCAGCAGCTTAGGTGGGGGGGGAGCCTACAATGAGCAGTTCTTC.

On this clone: A read error may account for a junction end that differs from germline. Additional DNA sequences in this sample encode the identical CDR3. The chain joins TRBV6-1 to TRBJ2-7; tentative D call: TRBD2 (6 bases). Germline V gene lookup returns CDR1 MNHNS and CDR2 SASEGT. The CDR3 has 14 amino acids. CDR3 sequence: CASSEAGGSYEQYF. The CDR3 DNA sequence: TGTGCCAGCAGTGAAGCCGGAGGGTCCTATGAGCAGTACTTC.

This chain links TRBV30 with TRBJ1-3; D unclear. Germline CDR1 is GTSNPN and CDR2 is SVGIG (reference sequence). The V end was cut by 7 bases, the J end by 1 base, with 17 bases between. CDR3 length: 15 amino acids. CDR3 sequence (DNA): TGTGCCTTCACGGGAGCTCAATCTTCTGGAAACACCATATATTTT. Its protein product is CAFTGAQSSGNTIYF.

V gene TRBV11-2 combines with J gene TRBJ2-2; possible D gene TRBD1, 6 bases. Trimming stripped 5 bases from V and 4 bases from J, with 17 bases between. The CDR3 has 16 amino acids. The germline V gene has CDR1 SGHAT and CDR2 FQNNGV. The CDR3 DNA follows: TGTGCCAGCAGCCCAACCGGGACACCTTTCACCGGGGAGCTGTTTTTT. As protein: CASSPTGTPFTGELFF.

This clone has at least ten counts. This chain links TRBV28 with TRBJ1-1, with a tentative D call TRBD1 (6 bases). V dropped 4 bases and J dropped 0 bases, with 12 bases sitting between them. Germline V CDR1 and CDR2: MDHEN, SYDVKM. The CDR3 spans 15 residues. The CDR3 loop reads CASSSSGDMNTEAFF. Written as DNA, the CDR3 is TGTGCCAGCAGTTCCAGCGGGGACATGAACACTGAAGCTTTCTTT.

This chain uses TRBV15 with TRBJ2-3, with 7 nucleotides matching TRBD2. Looked up from germline, CDR1 is LNHNV and CDR2 is YYDKDF (reference sequence). The trim removed 11 bases at V and 5 bases at J, leaving 10 bases unmatched. The CDR3 has 13 residues. CDR3 loop: CAAPGLTGDTQYF. As DNA, the CDR3 is TGTGCCGCGCCGGGACTAACAGGAGATACGCAGTATTTT.

The chain joins TRBV25-1 to TRBJ1-3; 7 bases agree with TRBD1. The CDR3 is made up of 16 amino acids. Germline CDR1 and CDR2: MGHDK and SYGVNS. V was pared by 3 bases and J by 4 bases, with 9 bases of the junction left unmatched. Here the CDR3 DNA reads TGTGCCAGCAGTGACCGACAGGGTGGATCCGGAAACACCATATATTTT. It is translated as CASSDRQGGSGNTIYF.